The 11 T cell receptor beta chains below come from one sample, sequenced in a study of blood T cell repertoires in COVID-19. Sequencing was performed with immunoSEQ multiplex PCR; in TCRdb, only in-frame clones are kept and a portion is missing. The sample yields around 250,000 clones, around 84% seen once. Sample: PBMCs or T cells enriched from blood (not recorded which). The origin of the receptors is a man aged 25 to 40 with acute COVID-19.

This clone was observed a few times. At one end, the junction sequence differs from germline, possibly due to a read error. The chain is built from TRBV5-1 and TRBJ2-1, with 10 bases matching TRBD2. CDR3 length: 14 amino acids. Germline V gene data show CDR1 as SGHRS and CDR2 as YFSETQ. Written as DNA, the CDR3 is TGTGCCAGCACCCCACTAGCGGGATCGGGTGAGCAGTTCTTC. It translates to CASTPLAGSGEQFF.

This clone was seen more than once but under ten times. One junction end does not reproduce the germline sequence, and a read error may be involved. The chain uses TRBV5-1 and TRBJ2-1; D might be TRBD2 (5 bases). Germline lookup yields CDR1 SGHRS and CDR2 YFSETQ. The CDR3 sequence is 13 residues long. CDR3 nucleotides: TGCGCCAGCACCTTGCGCGCGAGGGCTGAGCAGTTCTTC. Amino acids: CASTLRARAEQFF.

Turning to this clone: Other DNA sequences in this sample translate to the same CDR3. The chain joins TRBV6-5 to TRBJ1-3, with D possibly TRBD1 on 6 matching bases. Germline values: CDR1 MNHEY, CDR2 SVGAGI. The ends were cut back, 4 bases at V and 4 bases at J, with 14 bases in the middle. This CDR3 contains 15 residues. CDR3 bases: TGTGCCAGCAGTTCTCCCAGGGGTTCAGGAAACACCATATATTTT. The encoded protein is CASSSPRGSGNTIYF.

The V call is TRBV30, the J call TRBJ1-2; TRBD1 agrees at 7 bases. Germline CDR1 reads GTSNPN; CDR2 reads SVGIG (reference sequence). After removal of 8 bases from V and 0 bases from J, the junction contained 6 bases not matched to a gene. The CDR3 has 13 residues. The CDR3 sequence is CAGQTGTNYGYTF. The CDR3 region has the DNA TGTGCCGGACAGACAGGGACTAACTATGGCTACACCTTC.

The V call is TRBV6-1, the J call TRBJ2-3; D might be TRBD1 (6 bases). Trimming removed 1 base from V and 4 bases from J, with 12 bases in between. The germline V gene has CDR1 MNHNS and CDR2 SASEGT. The CDR3 totals 15 residues. The CDR3 sequence is CASSEGLGAADTQYF. The CDR3 DNA reads as TGTGCCAGCAGTGAAGGCTTGGGGGCCGCAGATACGCAGTATTTT.

This chain links TRBV3-1 (or the pseudogene TRBV3-2) with TRBJ2-3; D ambiguous. From germline, CDR1 is LGHDT and CDR2 YNNKEL (reference sequence). V was shortened by 0 bases and J by 2 bases, with 6 bases between the two germline ends. CDR3 length: 14 residues. The CDR3 coding sequence is TGTGCCAGCAGCCAAGAATCGTACACAGATACGCAGTATTTT. It encodes CASSQESYTDTQYF.

J is TRBJ1-1 and V is TRBV7-9, with D hard to call. Germline loops: CDR1 SEHNR, CDR2 FQNEAQ (reference sequence). This CDR3 comprises 12 residues. V was clipped by 5 bases and J by 11 bases, with 15 bases between them. The CDR3 DNA reads as TGTGCCAGCAGCCTCCCGGCGGGGTACGCTTTCTTT. Protein: CASSLPAGYAFF.

The rearrangement links TRBV25-1 to TRBJ1-1, with TRBD1 matching 8 bases. Trimming took 0 bases from V and 6 from J; bases not matched to a gene: 9. Looked up from germline, CDR1 is MGHDK and CDR2 is SYGVNS. The CDR3 spans 16 residues. The CDR3 region has the DNA TGTGCCAGCAGTGAATACGGACAGGGTGTAGGCGCTGAAGCTTTCTTT. Protein: CASSEYGQGVGAEAFF.

The CDR3 bases are TGCGCCAGCAGCATTGACAGGGGTGCAGAGACCCAGTACTTC. As protein: CASSIDRGAETQYF. The V and J genes are TRBV10-2 and TRBJ2-5; 8 bases are a match to TRBD1. CDR1 WSHSY and CDR2 SAAADI come from the germline V gene. The CDR3 contains 14 residues. V lost 6 bases to trimming and J lost 4 bases; unmatched junction nucleotides: 7.

V and J are TRBV13 and TRBJ1-4; TRBD1 agrees at 7 bases. Germline V gene lookup returns CDR1 PRHDT and CDR2 FYEKMQ (reference sequence). This CDR3 is 13 amino acids long. V trimming: 9 bases; J trimming: 3 bases; junction bases outside the gene matches: 4. CDR3 DNA: TGTGCCAGTAGGGACAGATCTAATGAAAAACTGTTTTTT. Amino acids: CASRDRSNEKLFF.

The chain has TRBV2 and TRBJ2-7, with 9 nucleotides matching TRBD1. From germline, CDR1 is SNHLY and CDR2 FYNNEI. The ends lost 6 bases at V and 6 bases at J; junction bases unmatched: 6. This CDR3 contains 13 residues. The CDR3 reads CASSETGGGEQYV. As DNA, the CDR3 is TGTGCCAGCAGCGAGACAGGGGGAGGCGAGCAGTACGTC.